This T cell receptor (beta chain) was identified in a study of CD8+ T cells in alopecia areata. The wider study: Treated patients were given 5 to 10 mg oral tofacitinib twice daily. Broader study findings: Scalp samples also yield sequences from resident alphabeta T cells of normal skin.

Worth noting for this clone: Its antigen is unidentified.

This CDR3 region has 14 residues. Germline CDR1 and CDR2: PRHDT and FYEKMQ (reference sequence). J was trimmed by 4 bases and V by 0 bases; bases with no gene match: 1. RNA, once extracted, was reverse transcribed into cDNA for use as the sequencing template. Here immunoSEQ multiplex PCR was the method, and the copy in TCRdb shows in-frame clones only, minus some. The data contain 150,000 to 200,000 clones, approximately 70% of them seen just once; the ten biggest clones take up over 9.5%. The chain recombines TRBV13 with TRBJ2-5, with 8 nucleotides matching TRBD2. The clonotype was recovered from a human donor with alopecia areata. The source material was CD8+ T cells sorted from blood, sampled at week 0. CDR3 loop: CASSLGAGGETQYF. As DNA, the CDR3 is TGTGCCAGCAGCTTAGGGGCGGGAGGAGAGACCCAGTACTTC.